Listed here are 5 T cell receptor beta chains from one sample, sequenced in a study of blood T cell repertoires in COVID-19. Only in-frame clones appear in the TCRdb table, and some are missing; sequencing was by immunoSEQ multiplex PCR. The sample has tens of thousands of clones; roughly 87% are singletons. Sample: peripheral blood. The receptors come from a man in his sixties with active COVID-19.

This chain connects TRBV3-1 (or the pseudogene TRBV3-2) to TRBJ1-5, with no clear D. With 4 bases removed from V and 6 bases from J, the gap between germline ends came to 10 bases. The CDR3 is made up of 13 amino acids. The germline V gene has CDR1 LGHDT and CDR2 YNNKEL (reference sequence). The CDR3 sequence: CASSPTFSQPQHF. The CDR3 bases are TGTGCCAGCAGCCCCACGTTTAGTCAGCCCCAGCATTTT.

The gene calls are TRBV30 and TRBJ2-7; TRBD1 aligns across 9 bases. J gave up 2 bases and V 5 bases, and 7 bases lay outside the gene matches. The germline V gene has CDR1 GTSNPN and CDR2 SVGIG (reference sequence). CDR3 length equals 14 residues. Here the CDR3 DNA reads TGTGCCTGGCGAGGACAGGGGTACACCTACGAGCAGTACTTC. Translating it yields CAWRGQGYTYEQYF.

This chain joins TRBV28 and TRBJ2-5; perhaps TRBD2 as D (6 bases). V gave up 10 bases and J gave up 7 bases, with 19 bases separating them. Per germline, CDR1 MDHEN and CDR2 SYDVKM. This CDR3 is built from 13 residues. DNA for the CDR3: TGTGCCACAGGCCGGGACTCCAGAGGGACCCAGTACTTC. Translated: CATGRDSRGTQYF.

The CDR3 coding sequence is TGTGCCAGCAGCTTAGCCCCCGGGATAGATTCACCCCTCCACTTT. Encoded protein: CASSLAPGIDSPLHF. V gene TRBV7-8 combines with J gene TRBJ1-6; D gene ambiguous. With 0 bases removed from V and 8 bases from J, the gap between germline ends came to 11 bases. The CDR3 contains 15 residues. Germline CDR1 and CDR2: SGHVS and FQNEAQ.

This chain uses TRBV11-1 with TRBJ1-1; 7 bases are shared with TRBD1. CDR1 and CDR2 from the germline V gene are SGHAT and FQDESV (reference sequence). J gave up 0 bases and V 4 bases, and 5 bases lay outside the gene matches. The CDR3 loop spans 15 amino acids. DNA of the CDR3: TGTGCCAGCAGCTCCCGGACAGGTATGAACACTGAAGCTTTCTTT. It specifies CASSSRTGMNTEAFF.